This T cell receptor (beta chain) is drawn from a study of cytomegalovirus exposure and HLA in healthy donors. Findings of the study overall: Common viral pathogens (according to a later analysis) appeared linked to several of the most significant clusters.

Details on this clone: No antigen is known for it.

Primers: 60 Vbeta forward and 13 Jbeta reverse. Data came from immunoSEQ multiplex PCR; TCRdb stores just in-frame clones and leaves some out. The table records fewer than 200,000 clones, over 80% of them present only once. The CDR3 extends over 13 amino acids. The V end was cut by 0 bases, the J end by 6 bases, with 7 bases between. Germline assignment: CDR1 SGHNT and CDR2 YYREEE (reference sequence). The TCR sequence derives from a human donor in good health. V is TRBV5-4 and J is TRBJ2-1, with D tentatively TRBD2 (5 bases). Sequenced input: PBMCs. The DNA for the CDR3 is TGTGCCAGCAGCTTGGCTCGGGGCAATGAGCAGTTCTTC. It translates to CASSLARGNEQFF.